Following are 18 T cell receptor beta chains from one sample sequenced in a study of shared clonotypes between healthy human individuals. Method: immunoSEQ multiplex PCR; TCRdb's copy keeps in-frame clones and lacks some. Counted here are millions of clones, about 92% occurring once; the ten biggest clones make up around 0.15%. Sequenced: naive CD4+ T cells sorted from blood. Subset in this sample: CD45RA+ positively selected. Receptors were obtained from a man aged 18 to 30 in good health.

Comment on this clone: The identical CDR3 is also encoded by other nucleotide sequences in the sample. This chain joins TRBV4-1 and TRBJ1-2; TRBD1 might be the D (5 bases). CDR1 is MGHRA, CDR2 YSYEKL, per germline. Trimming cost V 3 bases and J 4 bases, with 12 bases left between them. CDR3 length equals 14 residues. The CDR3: CASSHPGGVYGYTF. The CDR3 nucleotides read TGCGCCAGCAGCCATCCCGGGGGGGTCTATGGCTACACCTTC.

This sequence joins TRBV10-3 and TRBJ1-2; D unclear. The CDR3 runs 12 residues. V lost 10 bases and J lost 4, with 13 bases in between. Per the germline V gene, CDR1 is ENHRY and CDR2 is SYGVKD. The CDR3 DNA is TGTGCCAGTCAGGCCGGAGGCTATGGCTACACCTTC. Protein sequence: CASQAGGYGYTF.

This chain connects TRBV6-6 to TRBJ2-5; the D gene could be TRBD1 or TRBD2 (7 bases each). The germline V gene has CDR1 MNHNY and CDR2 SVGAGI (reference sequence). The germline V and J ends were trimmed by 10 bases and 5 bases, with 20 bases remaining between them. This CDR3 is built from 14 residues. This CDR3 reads CATIEQGREETQYF. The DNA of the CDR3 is TGTGCCACCATAGAACAGGGGAGGGAGGAGACCCAGTACTTC.

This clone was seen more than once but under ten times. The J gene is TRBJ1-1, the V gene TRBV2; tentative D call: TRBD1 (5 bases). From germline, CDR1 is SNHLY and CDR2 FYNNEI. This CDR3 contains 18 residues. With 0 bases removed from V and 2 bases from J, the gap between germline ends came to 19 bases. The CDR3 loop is CASSEAGRGMAPNTEAFF. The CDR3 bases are TGTGCCAGCAGTGAAGCCGGCCGGGGGATGGCCCCAAACACTGAAGCTTTCTTT. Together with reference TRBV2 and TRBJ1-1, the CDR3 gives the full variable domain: EPEVTQTPSHQVTQMGQEVILRCVPISNHLYFYWYRQILGQKVEFLVSFYNNEISEKSEIFDDQFSVERPDGSNFTLKIRSTKLEDSAMYFCASSEAGRGMAPNTEAFFGQGTRLTVV.

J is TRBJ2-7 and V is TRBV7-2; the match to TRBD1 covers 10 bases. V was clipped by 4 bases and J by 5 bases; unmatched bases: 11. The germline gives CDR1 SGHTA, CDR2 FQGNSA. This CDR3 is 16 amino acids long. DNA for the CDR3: TGTGCCAGCAGCTCGCTCCCCGACAGGGGGCACCACGAGCAGTACTTC. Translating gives CASSSLPDRGHHEQYF.

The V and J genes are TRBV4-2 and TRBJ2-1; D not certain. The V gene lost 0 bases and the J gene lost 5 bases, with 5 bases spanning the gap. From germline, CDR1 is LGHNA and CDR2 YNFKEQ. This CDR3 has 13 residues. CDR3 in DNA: TGTGCCAGCAGCCAAGAACTACACAATGAGCAGTTCTTC. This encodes CASSQELHNEQFF.

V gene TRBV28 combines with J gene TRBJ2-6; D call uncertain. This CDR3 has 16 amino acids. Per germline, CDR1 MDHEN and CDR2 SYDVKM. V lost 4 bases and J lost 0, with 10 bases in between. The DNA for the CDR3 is TGTGCCAGCAGTTCCTCCGCGGCCTCTGGGGCCAACGTCCTGACTTTC. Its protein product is CASSSSAASGANVLTF.

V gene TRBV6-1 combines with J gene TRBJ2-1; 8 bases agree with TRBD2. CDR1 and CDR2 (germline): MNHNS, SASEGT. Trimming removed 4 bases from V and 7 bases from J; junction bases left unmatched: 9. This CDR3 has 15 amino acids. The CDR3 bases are TGTGCCAGCAGTGCTTTGACGGGAGGGCCTAATGAGCAGTTCTTC. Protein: CASSALTGGPNEQFF.

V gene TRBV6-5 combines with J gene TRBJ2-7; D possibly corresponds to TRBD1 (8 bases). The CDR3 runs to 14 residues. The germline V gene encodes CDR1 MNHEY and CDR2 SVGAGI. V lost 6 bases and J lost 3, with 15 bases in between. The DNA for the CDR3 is TGTGCCAGCAGACCACAGGGGGGGGACTACGAGCAGTACTTC. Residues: CASRPQGGDYEQYF.

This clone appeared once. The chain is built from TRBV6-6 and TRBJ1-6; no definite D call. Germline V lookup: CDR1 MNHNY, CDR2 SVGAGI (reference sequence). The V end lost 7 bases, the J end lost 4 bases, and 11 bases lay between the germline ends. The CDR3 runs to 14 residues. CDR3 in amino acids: CASTKGQYNSPLHF. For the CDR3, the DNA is TGTGCCAGCACCAAGGGCCAGTATAATTCACCCCTCCACTTT.

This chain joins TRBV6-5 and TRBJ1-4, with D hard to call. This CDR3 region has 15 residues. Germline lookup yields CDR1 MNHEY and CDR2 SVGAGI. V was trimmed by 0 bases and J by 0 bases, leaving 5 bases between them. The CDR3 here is CASSYSPATNEKLFF. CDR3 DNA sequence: TGTGCCAGCAGTTACTCCCCGGCAACTAATGAAAAACTGTTTTTT.

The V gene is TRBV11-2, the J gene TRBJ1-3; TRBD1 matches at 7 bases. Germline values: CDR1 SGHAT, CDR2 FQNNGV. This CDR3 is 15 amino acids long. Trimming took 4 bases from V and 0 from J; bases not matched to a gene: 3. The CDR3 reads CASSSQGSSGNTIYF. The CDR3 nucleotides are TGTGCCAGCAGCTCACAGGGGTCCTCTGGAAACACCATATATTTT. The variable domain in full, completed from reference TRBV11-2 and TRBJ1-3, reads EAGVAQSPRYKIIEKRQSVAFWCNPISGHATLYWYQQILGQGPKLLIQFQNNGVVDDSQLPKDRFSAERLKGVDSTLKIQPAKLEDSAVYLCASSSQGSSGNTIYFGEGSWLTVV.

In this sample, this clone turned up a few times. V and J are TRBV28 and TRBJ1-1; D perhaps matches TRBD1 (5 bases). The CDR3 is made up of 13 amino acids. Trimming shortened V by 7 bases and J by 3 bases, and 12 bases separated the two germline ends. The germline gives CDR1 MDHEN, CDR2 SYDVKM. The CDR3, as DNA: TGTGCCAGCAAGGCCGACAGATACACTGAAGCTTTCTTT. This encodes CASKADRYTEAFF.

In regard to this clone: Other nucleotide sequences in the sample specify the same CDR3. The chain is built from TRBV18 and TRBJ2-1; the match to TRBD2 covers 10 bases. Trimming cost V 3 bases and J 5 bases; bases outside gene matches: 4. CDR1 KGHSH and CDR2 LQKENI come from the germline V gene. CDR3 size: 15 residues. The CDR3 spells CASSPPAGGDNEQFF. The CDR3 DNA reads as TGTGCCAGCTCACCTCCAGCGGGGGGGGACAATGAGCAGTTCTTC.

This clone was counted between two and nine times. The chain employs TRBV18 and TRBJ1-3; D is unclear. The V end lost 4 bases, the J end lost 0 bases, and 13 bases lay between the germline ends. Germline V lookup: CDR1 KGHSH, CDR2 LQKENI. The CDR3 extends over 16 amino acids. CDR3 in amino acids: CASSLLGQNSGNTIYF. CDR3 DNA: TGTGCCAGCTCACTCTTAGGCCAAAACTCTGGAAACACCATATATTTT.

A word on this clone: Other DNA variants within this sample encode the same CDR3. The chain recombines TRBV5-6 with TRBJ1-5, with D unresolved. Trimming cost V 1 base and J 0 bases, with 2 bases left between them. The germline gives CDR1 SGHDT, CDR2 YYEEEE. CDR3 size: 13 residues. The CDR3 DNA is TGTGCCAGCAGCTTGCGTAGCAATCAGCCCCAGCATTTT. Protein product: CASSLRSNQPQHF.

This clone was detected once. CDR3 sequence: CASREGYTGELFF. The CDR3 DNA reads as TGTGCCAGCAGGGAGGGGTACACCGGGGAGCTGTTTTTT. This chain connects TRBV2 to TRBJ2-2; TRBD2 is a possible D gene (6 bases). Germline CDR1 reads SNHLY; CDR2 reads FYNNEI. Trimming removed 6 bases at V and 3 bases at J, with 8 bases between. This CDR3 contains 13 residues.

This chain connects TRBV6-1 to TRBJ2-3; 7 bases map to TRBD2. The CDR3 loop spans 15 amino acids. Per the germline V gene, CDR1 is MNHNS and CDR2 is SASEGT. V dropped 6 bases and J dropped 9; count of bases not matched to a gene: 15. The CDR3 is CASSAFGGGSGTQYF. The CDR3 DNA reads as TGTGCCAGCAGCGCCTTTGGGGGGGGATCAGGCACGCAGTATTTT.